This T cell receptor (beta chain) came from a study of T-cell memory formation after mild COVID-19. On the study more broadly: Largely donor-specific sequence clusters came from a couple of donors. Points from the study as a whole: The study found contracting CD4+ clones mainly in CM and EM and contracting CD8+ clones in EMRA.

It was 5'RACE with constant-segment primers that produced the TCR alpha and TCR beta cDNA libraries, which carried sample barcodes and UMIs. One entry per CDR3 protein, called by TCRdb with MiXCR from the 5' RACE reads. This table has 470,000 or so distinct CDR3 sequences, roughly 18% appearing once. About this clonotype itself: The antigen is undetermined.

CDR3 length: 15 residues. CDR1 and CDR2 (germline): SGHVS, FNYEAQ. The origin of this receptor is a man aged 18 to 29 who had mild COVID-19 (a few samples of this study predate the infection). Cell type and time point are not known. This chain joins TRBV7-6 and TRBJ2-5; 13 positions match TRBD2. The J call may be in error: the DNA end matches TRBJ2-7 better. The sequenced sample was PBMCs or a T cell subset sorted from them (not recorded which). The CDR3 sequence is CASTPTSGGAHEQYF. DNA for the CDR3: TGTGCCAGCACTCCAACTAGCGGGGGGGCCCACGAGCAGTACTTC.